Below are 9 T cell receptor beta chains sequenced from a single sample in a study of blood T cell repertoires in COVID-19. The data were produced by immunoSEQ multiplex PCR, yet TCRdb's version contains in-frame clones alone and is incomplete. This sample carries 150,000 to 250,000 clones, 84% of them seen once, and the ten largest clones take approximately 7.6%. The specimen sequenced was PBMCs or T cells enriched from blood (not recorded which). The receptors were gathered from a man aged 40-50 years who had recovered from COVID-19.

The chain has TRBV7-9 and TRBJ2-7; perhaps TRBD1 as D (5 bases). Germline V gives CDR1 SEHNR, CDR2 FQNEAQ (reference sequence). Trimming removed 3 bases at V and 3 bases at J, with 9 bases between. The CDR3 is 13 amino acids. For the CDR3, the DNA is TGTGCCAGCAGCTTCGACAGTTTCTACGAGCAGTACTTC. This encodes CASSFDSFYEQYF.

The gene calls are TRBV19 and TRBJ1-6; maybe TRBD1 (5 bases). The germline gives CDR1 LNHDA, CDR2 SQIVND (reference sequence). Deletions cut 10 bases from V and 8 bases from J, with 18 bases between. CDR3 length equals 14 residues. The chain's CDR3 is CATQGAVFYSPLHF. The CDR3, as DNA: TGTGCCACTCAAGGGGCAGTTTTTTATTCACCCCTCCACTTT.

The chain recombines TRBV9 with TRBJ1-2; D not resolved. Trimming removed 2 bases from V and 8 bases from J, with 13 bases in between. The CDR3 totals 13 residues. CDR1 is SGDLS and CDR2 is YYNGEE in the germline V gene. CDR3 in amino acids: CASSVPGTEGYTF. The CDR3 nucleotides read TGTGCCAGCAGCGTTCCAGGTACCGAAGGCTACACCTTC.

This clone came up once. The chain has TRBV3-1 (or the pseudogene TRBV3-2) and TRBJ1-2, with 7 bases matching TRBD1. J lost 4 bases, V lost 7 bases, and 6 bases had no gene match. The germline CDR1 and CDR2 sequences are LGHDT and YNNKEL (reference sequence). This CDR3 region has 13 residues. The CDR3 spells CASTPGTAYGYTF. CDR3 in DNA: TGTGCCAGCACCCCCGGGACAGCCTATGGCTACACCTTC.

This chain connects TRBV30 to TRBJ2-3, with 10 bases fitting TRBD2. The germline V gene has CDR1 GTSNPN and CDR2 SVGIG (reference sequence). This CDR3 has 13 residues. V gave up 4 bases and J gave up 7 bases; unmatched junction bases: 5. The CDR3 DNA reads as TGTGCCTGGACTAGCGGGGGTGGGTATACGCAGTATTTT. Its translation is CAWTSGGGYTQYF.

The CDR3 sequence is CASSLVSLSYGYTF. The CDR3 DNA sequence: TGTGCCAGCAGCTTGGTGTCCTTATCCTATGGCTACACCTTC. The chain has TRBV5-6 and TRBJ1-2, with D unresolved. This CDR3 is 14 amino acids long. Germline values: CDR1 SGHDT, CDR2 YYEEEE. V gave up 0 bases and J gave up 4 bases, with 10 bases separating them.

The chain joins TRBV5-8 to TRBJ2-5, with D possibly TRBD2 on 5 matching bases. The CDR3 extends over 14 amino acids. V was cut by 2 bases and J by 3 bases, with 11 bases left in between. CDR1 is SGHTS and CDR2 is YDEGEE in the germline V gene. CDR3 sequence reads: CASSFVEGKETQYF. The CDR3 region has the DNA TGTGCCAGCAGCTTTGTAGAGGGTAAAGAGACCCAGTACTTC.

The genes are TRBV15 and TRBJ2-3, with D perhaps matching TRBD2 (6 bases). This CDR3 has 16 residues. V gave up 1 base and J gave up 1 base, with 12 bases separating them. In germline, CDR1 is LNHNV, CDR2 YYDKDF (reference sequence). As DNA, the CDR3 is TGTGCCACCAGCAGAGGTTCGTGGGGGGGCACAGATACGCAGTATTTT. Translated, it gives CATSRGSWGGTDTQYF. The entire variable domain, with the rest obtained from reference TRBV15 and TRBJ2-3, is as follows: DAMVIQNPRYQVTQFGKPVTLSCSQTLNHNVMYWYQQKSSQAPKLLFHYYDKDFNNEADTPDNFQSRRPNTSFCFLDIRSPGLGDTAMYLCATSRGSWGGTDTQYFGPGTRLTVL.

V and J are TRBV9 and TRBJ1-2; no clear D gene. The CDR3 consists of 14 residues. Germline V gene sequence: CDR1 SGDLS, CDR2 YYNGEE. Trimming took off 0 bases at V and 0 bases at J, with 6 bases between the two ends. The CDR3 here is CASSVDISNYGYTF. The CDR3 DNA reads TGTGCCAGCAGCGTAGACATATCTAACTATGGCTACACCTTC.